This T cell receptor (beta chain) originates from a study of PD-L1 blockade in urothelial cancer. About the research overall: Males with urothelial cancer arising in the bladder constituted about 85% of the roughly 30 patients.

Generated by immunoSEQ multiplex PCR, the TCRdb table keeps only in-frame clones and is missing some. Altogether more than 45,000 clones are present, roughly 80% being singletons, with the ten largest covering less than 4.5%. The CDR3 has 15 residues. Germline loops: CDR1 KGHSH, CDR2 LQKENI. The J segment lost 1 base and the V segment lost 6 bases, leaving 6 bases of the junction unmatched. This TCR derives from a man between 65 and 85 years old with urothelial cancer. This sequence joins TRBV18 and TRBJ1-3; 7 positions match TRBD1. The material sequenced was PBMCs, taken around atezolizumab (anti-PD-L1) treatment. In DNA, the CDR3 is TGTGCCAGCTCCCTGACAGGGATTTCTGGAAACACCATATATTTT. Translating gives CASSLTGISGNTIYF.